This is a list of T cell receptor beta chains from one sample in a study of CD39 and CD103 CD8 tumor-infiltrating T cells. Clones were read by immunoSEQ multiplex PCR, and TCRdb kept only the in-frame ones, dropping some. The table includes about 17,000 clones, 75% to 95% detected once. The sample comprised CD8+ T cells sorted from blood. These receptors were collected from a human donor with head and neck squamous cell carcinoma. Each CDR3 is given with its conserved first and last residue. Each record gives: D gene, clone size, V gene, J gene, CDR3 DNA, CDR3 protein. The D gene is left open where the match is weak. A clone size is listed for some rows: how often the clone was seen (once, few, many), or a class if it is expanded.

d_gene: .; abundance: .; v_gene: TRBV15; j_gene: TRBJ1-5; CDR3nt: TGTGCCACCAGCAGGGTTCCATTGGGCAATCAGCCCCAGCATTTT; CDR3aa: CATSRVPLGNQPQHF
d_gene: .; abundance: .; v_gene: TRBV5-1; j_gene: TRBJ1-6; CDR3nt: TGCGCCAGCAGCTTGGGGTGGGCGAGCTCCTATAATTCACCCCTCCACTTT; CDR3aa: CASSLGWASSYNSPLHF
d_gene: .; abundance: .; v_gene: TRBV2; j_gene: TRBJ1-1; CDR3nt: TGTGCCAGCAGTCCCCGTATCTCCGTGAACACTGAAGCTTTCTTT; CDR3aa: CASSPRISVNTEAFF
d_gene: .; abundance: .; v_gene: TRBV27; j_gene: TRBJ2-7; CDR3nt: TGTGCCAGCAGTTTTGGCAGGGCCTACGAGCAGTACTTC; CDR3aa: CASSFGRAYEQYF
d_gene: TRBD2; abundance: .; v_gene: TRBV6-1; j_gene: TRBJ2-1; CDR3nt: TGTGCCAGCAGTGCACTAGCGGGGGGGCCTAATGAGCAGTTCTTC; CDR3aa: CASSALAGGPNEQFF
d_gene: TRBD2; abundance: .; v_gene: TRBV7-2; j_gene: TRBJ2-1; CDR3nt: TGTGCCAGCAGCTTAGTTAGCGGGAGGTTCAATGAGCAGTTCTTC; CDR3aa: CASSLVSGRFNEQFF
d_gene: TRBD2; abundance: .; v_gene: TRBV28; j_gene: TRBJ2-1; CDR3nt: TGTGCCAGCAGTGTCTTAGGGCTAGCGGTGAATTACAATGAGCAGTTCTTC; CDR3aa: CASSVLGLAVNYNEQFF
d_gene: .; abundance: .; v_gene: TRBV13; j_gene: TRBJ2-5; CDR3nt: TGTGCCAGCAGCTTAGGGTCAGCCCAGGGAGAGACCCAGTACTTC; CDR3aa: CASSLGSAQGETQYF
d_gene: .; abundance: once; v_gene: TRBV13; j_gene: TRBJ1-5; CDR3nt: TGTGCCAGCAGTCAACGGGGAGGGGAGACCAATCAGCCCCAGCATTTT; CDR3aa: CASSQRGGETNQPQHF
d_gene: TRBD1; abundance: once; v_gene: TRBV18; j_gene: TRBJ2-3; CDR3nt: TGTGCCAGCTCACCACCGTGGGACAGCAGCACAGATACGCAGTATTTT; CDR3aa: CASSPPWDSSTDTQYF
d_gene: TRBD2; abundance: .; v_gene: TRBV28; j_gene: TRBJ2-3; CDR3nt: TGTGCCAGCAGCCCGGGGGGTTGGACGCAGTATTTT; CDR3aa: CASSPGGWTQYF
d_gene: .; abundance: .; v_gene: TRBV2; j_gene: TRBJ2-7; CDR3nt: TGTGCCAGCAGTGACGGTTACGAGCAGTACTTC; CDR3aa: CASSDGYEQYF
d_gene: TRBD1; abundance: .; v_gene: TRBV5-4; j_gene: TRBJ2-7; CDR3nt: TGTGCCAGCAGCTTGGGGGACAGCCCCTACGAGCAGTACTTC; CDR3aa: CASSLGDSPYEQYF
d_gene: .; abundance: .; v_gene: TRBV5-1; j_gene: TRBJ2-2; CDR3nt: TGCGCCAGCAGCTTCAACACCGGGGAGCTGTTTTTT; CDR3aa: CASSFNTGELFF
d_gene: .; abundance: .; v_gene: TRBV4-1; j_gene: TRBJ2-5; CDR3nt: TGCGCCAGCAGCCAAGAGTGGACTGTAAATCAAGAGACCCAGTACTTC; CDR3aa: CASSQEWTVNQETQYF
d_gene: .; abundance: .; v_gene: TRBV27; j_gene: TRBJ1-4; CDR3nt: TGTGCCAGCAGTTTGCGCCAGACCCCTTATTCCGAAAAACTGTTTTTT; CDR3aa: CASSLRQTPYSEKLFF
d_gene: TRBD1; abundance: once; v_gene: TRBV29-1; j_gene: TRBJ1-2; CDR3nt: TGCAGCGTTGAAGGGGACAGACAAACTAACTATGGCTACACCTTC; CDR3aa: CSVEGDRQTNYGYTF
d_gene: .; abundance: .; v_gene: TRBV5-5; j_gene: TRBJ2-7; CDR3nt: TGTGCCAGCAGCTTGTTTCAGGGCTCCTACGAGCAGTACTTC; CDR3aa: CASSLFQGSYEQYF
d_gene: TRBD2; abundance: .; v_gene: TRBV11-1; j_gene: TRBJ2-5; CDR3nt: TGTGCCAGCAGCCGAGGACTAGCGAAGGAGACCCAGTACTTC; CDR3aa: CASSRGLAKETQYF
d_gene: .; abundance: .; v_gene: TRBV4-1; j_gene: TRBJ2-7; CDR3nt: TGCGCCAGCAGCCAAGTTGGAGTACCCTACGAGCAGTACTTC; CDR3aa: CASSQVGVPYEQYF
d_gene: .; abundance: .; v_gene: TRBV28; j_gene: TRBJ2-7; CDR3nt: TGTGCCAGCAGTTTACTTCCCGTAGCAACGGCATACGAGCAGTACTTC; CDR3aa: CASSLLPVATAYEQYF
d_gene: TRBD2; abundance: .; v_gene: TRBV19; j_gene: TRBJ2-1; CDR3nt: TGTGCCAGTAGTATGGGTCGGGGGGGTACCTTTTTTGAGCAGTTCTTC; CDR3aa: CASSMGRGGTFFEQFF
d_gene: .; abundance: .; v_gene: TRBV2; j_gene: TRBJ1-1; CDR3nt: TGTGCCAGCCGGAGGGGCACTGAAGCTTTCTTT; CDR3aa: CASRRGTEAFF
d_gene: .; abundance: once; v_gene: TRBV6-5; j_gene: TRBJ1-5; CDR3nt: TGTGCCAGCAGTTACAATAGCAATCAGCCCCAGCATTTT; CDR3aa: CASSYNSNQPQHF
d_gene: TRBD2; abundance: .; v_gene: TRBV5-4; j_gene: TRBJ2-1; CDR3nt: TGTGCCAGCGGTAGATACGGGGGGGCGGACCATGAGCAGTTCTTC; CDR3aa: CASGRYGGADHEQFF
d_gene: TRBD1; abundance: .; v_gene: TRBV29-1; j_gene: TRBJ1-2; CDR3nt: TGCAGCGTTGCAGGGGGCTATGGCTACACCTTC; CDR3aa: CSVAGGYGYTF
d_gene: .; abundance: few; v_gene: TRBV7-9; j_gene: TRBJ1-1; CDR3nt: TGTGCCAGCAGCGCCACGCCTGGGACACACCTACCTGAAGCTTTCTTT; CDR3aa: CASSATPGTHLPEAFF
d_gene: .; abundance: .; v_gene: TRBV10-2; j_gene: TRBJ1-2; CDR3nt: TGCGCCAGCAGTGTGGGGGACTCCTATGGCTACACCTTC; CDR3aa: CASSVGDSYGYTF
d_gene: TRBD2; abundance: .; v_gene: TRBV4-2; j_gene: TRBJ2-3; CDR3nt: TGTGCCAGCAGGCAAGTCCTCGGGGGGACAGATACGCAGTATTTT; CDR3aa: CASRQVLGGTDTQYF
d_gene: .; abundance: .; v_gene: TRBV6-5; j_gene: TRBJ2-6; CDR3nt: TGTGCCAGCAGTACATACTCTGGGGCCAACGTCCTGACTTTC; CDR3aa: CASSTYSGANVLTF
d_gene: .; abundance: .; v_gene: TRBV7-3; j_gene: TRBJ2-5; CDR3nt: TGTGCCAGCAGCTTAGGGTCCAGGGGTCAGGGAGAGACCCAGTACTTC; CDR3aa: CASSLGSRGQGETQYF
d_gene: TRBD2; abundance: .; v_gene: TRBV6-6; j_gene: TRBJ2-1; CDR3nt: TGTGCCAGCTCCTATAGCGGGGGGGGTTACAATGAGCAGTTCTTC; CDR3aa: CASSYSGGGYNEQFF
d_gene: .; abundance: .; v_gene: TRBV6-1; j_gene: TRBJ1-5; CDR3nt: TGTGCCAGCAGTGAATTCGGGGGGAGCAATCAGCCCCAGCATTTT; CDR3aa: CASSEFGGSNQPQHF
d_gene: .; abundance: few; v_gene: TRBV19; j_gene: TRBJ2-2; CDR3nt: TGTGCCAGTAGTTGGGACTCCCGAGGCACCGGGGAGCTGTTTTTT; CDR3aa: CASSWDSRGTGELFF
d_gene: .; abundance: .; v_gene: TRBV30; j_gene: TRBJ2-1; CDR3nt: TGTGCCTGGAGTGGACCAAACAATGAGCAGTTCTTC; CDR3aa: CAWSGPNNEQFF
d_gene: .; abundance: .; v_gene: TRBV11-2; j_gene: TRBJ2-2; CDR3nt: TGTGCCAGCCCCGCTTATGTGCTAAACACCGGGGAGCTGTTTTTT; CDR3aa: CASPAYVLNTGELFF
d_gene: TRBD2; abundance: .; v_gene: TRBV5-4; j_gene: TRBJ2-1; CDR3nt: TGTGCCAGCAGCTTGGTAATCCGTGGGGGGGATGAGCAGTTCTTC; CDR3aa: CASSLVIRGGDEQFF
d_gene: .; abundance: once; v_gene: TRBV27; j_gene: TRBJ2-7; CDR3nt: TGTGCCAGCAGTTTAGGGGCTGGTCTCGAGCAGTACTTC; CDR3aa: CASSLGAGLEQYF
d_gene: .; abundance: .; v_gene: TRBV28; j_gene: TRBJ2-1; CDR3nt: TGTGCCAGCGGAGAGGGGCCCTGGGATGAGCAGTTCTTC; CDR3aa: CASGEGPWDEQFF
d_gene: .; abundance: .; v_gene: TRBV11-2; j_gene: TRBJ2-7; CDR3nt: TGTGCCAGCAGCTTAGGCTGGGGGACGGCGCCTGACGAGCAGTACTTC; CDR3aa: CASSLGWGTAPDEQYF
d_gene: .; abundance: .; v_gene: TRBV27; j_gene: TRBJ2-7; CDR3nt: TGTGCCAGCAGCCCCTACTCCGGGGCCTCCTACGAGCAGTACTTC; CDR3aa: CASSPYSGASYEQYF